These 32 T cell receptor beta chains came from one sample sequenced in a study of blood T cell repertoires in COVID-19. Assay: immunoSEQ multiplex PCR; the TCRdb copy retains only in-frame clones and omits some. Of around 330,000 clones in the sample, approximately 88% were seen once. Sequencing used peripheral blood. Receptors were obtained from a woman in her fifties or sixties with active or convalescent COVID-19.

This chain links TRBV15 with TRBJ1-1, with D perhaps matching TRBD1 (5 bases). Deletions cut 9 bases from V and 4 bases from J, with 12 bases between. The germline V gene encodes CDR1 LNHNV and CDR2 YYDKDF (reference sequence). The CDR3 has 12 residues. CDR3 residues: CATQGLGTEAFF. CDR3 DNA: TGTGCCACGCAGGGTCTGGGCACTGAAGCTTTCTTT. Combining the CDR3 with reference TRBV15 and TRBJ1-1 gives the whole variable domain DAMVIQNPRYQVTQFGKPVTLSCSQTLNHNVMYWYQQKSSQAPKLLFHYYDKDFNNEADTPDNFQSRRPNTSFCFLDIRSPGLGDTAMYLCATQGLGTEAFFGQGTRLTVV.

V is TRBV18 and J is TRBJ2-7, with 7 positions matching TRBD2. The CDR3 has 15 residues. J was trimmed by 6 bases and V by 2 bases; bases with no gene match: 10. Germline lookup yields CDR1 KGHSH and CDR2 LQKENI. This chain's CDR3 is CASSPVIGGGSEQYF. DNA for the CDR3: TGTGCCAGCTCACCAGTCATTGGGGGGGGAAGCGAGCAGTACTTC.

The chain carries TRBV7-9 and TRBJ2-7, with TRBD1 matching 7 bases. The junction had 14 bases not matched to a gene; V was cut back by 5 bases and J by 7 bases. Germline CDR1 SEHNR, CDR2 FQNEAQ (reference sequence). The CDR3 totals 15 residues. CDR3 amino acids: CASSPPTGPSREQYF. DNA for the CDR3: TGTGCCAGCAGCCCTCCGACAGGGCCCTCCCGGGAGCAGTACTTC. Based on the CDR3 plus reference TRBV7-9 and TRBJ2-7, the full variable domain is DTGVSQNPRHKITKRGQNVTFRCDPISEHNRLYWYRQTLGQGPEFLTYFQNEAQLEKSRLLSDRFSAERPKGSFSTLEIQRTEQGDSAMYLCASSPPTGPSREQYFGPGTRLTVT.

The rearrangement uses TRBV18 and TRBJ1-1; unclear D gene. CDR1 is KGHSH and CDR2 is LQKENI in the germline V gene. The CDR3 runs to 17 residues. V lost 3 bases and J 1 base, leaving 18 bases between the germline ends. Here the CDR3 DNA reads TGTGCCAGCTCACCTAGGCCAAACGGGATTGGGAACACTGAAGCTTTCTTT. Protein sequence: CASSPRPNGIGNTEAFF. Full variable domain (rest looked up from reference TRBV18 and TRBJ1-1): NAGVMQNPRHLVRRRGQEARLRCSPMKGHSHVYWYRQLPEEGLKFMVYLQKENIIDESGMPKERFSAEFPKEGPSILRIQQVVRGDSAAYFCASSPRPNGIGNTEAFFGQGTRLTVV.

The genes are TRBV29-1 and TRBJ1-2, with D tentatively TRBD1 (5 bases). The CDR3 has 16 residues. The V and J ends lost 2 bases and 1 base respectively, with 17 bases between them. Germline V gene sequence: CDR1 SQVTM, CDR2 ANQGSEA. In nucleotides, the CDR3 is TGCAGCGTTGAAAAGGCAGGGATAAGTTTTAACTATGGCTACACCTTC. Its translation: CSVEKAGISFNYGYTF.

The J gene is TRBJ2-5, the V gene TRBV7-9; 8 nucleotides align to TRBD2. The germline V gene encodes CDR1 SEHNR and CDR2 FQNEAQ (reference sequence). This CDR3 has 14 amino acids. Unmatched junction bases numbered 8, after V lost 5 bases and J lost 6 bases. CDR3 nucleotides: TGTGCCAGCAGCAAACCATCTAGCGGGCAGACCCAGTACTTC. Translated: CASSKPSSGQTQYF. The full variable domain, its missing parts supplied by reference TRBV7-9 and TRBJ2-5, is DTGVSQNPRHKITKRGQNVTFRCDPISEHNRLYWYRQTLGQGPEFLTYFQNEAQLEKSRLLSDRFSAERPKGSFSTLEIQRTEQGDSAMYLCASSKPSSGQTQYFGPGTRLLVL.

In DNA, the CDR3 is TGTGCCAGCAGCTTAGTCGGCCAGGGGCCCAGCAGTGGCTACACCTTC. It yields the protein CASSLVGQGPSSGYTF. V is TRBV7-9 and J is TRBJ1-2; D possibly corresponds to TRBD1 (6 bases). Trimming took 1 base from V and 7 from J, leaving 19 bases between them. Per germline, CDR1 SEHNR and CDR2 FQNEAQ (reference sequence). The CDR3 extends over 16 amino acids.

The V gene is TRBV5-1, the J gene TRBJ1-5; unclear D gene. Trimming removed 1 base at V and 3 bases at J, with 8 bases between. The CDR3 is 14 amino acids. Germline V gives CDR1 SGHRS, CDR2 YFSETQ. DNA for the CDR3: TGCGCCAGCAGCTTGAACCCAGACAATCAGCCCCAGCATTTT. It specifies CASSLNPDNQPQHF.

The chain recombines TRBV21-1 with TRBJ1-3; TRBD1 reflects the table's D call only, with no check against the DNA. TRBV21-1 is termed a pseudogene. The CDR3 contains 17 residues. The CDR3 sequence: CASSKGALTGGGNTIYF. CDR3 coding DNA: TGTGCCAGCAGCAAAGGGGCATTGACAGGGGGAGGAAACACCATATATTTT.

The count of this clone is one. V and J are TRBV10-3 and TRBJ1-5; D not certain. V lost 2 bases, J lost 7 bases, and 6 bases lay in between. The CDR3 runs to 12 residues. Germline V lookup: CDR1 ENHRY, CDR2 SYGVKD. The CDR3 DNA reads TGTGCCATCAGTGAGGGTAGCCAGCCCCAGCATTTT. This gives the protein CAISEGSQPQHF.

V and J are TRBV5-1 and TRBJ1-3; D ambiguous. The V end was cut by 4 bases, the J end by 2 bases, with 16 bases between. Germline V CDR1 and CDR2: SGHRS, YFSETQ. The CDR3 has 16 amino acids. This CDR3 is CASSISTDPPGNTIYF. CDR3 in DNA: TGCGCCAGCAGCATTTCTACAGATCCACCTGGAAACACCATATATTTT.

This sequence joins TRBV6-5 and TRBJ2-5, with D tentatively TRBD1 (6 bases). The CDR3 has 14 residues. The germline V gene encodes CDR1 MNHEY and CDR2 SVGAGI. Trimming removed 5 bases from V and 2 bases from J, with 12 bases in between. Here the CDR3 DNA reads TGTGCCAGCAGTCGGACGGGGACACAAGAGACCCAGTACTTC. Translated: CASSRTGTQETQYF.

The DNA for the CDR3 is TGTGCCAGCAGTTCCTTATCGGTCGTCTCCTACAATGAGCAGTTCTTC. Translated: CASSSLSVVSYNEQFF. The chain uses TRBV6-5 and TRBJ2-1; the D is unclear. This CDR3 contains 16 residues. The germline V gene encodes CDR1 MNHEY and CDR2 SVGAGI. The ends were cut back, 4 bases at V and 0 bases at J, with 13 bases in the middle.

CDR3 loop: CASHEASNEQFF. The CDR3 DNA sequence: TGTGCCAGCCATGAGGCTTCGAATGAGCAGTTCTTC. J is TRBJ2-1 and V is TRBV28; D gene ambiguous. The V end was cut by 8 bases, the J end by 7 bases, with 12 bases between. The germline CDR1 and CDR2 sequences are MDHEN and SYDVKM. There are 12 residues in the CDR3.

The chain recombines TRBV7-3 with TRBJ2-7; tentative D call: TRBD1 (6 bases). The germline V and J ends were trimmed by 3 bases and 6 bases, with 12 bases remaining between them. There are 13 residues in the CDR3. Germline V gene lookup returns CDR1 SGHTA and CDR2 FQGTGA. CDR3 bases: TGTGCCAGCAGCTTGAATACAGGGAGCGAGCAGTACTTC. Translation gives CASSLNTGSEQYF.

The genes are TRBV4-3 and TRBJ2-7, with 11 bases that match TRBD2. This CDR3 contains 15 residues. Trimming at V came to 0 bases and at J to 8 bases, leaving 6 bases not matched to a gene. Germline V gives CDR1 LGHNA, CDR2 YSLEER. The CDR3 region has the DNA TGCGCCAGCAGCCAAGATTTAGCGGGAGGGCCACAGCAGTACTTC. As protein: CASSQDLAGGPQQYF.

The CDR3 reads CASSLQGTSGANVLTF. The CDR3 DNA sequence: TGTGCCAGCAGCTTACAGGGGACCTCTGGGGCCAACGTCCTGACTTTC. V usage is TRBV7-3 and J usage is TRBJ2-6, with D perhaps matching TRBD1 (6 bases). V was trimmed by 2 bases and J by 0 bases, leaving 8 bases between them. Germline-derived CDR1 and CDR2 are SGHTA and FQGTGA. The CDR3 is 16 amino acids.

This clone was found a few times. The chain links TRBV28 to TRBJ2-1, with TRBD2 matching 11 bases. The CDR3 covers 16 residues. Per the germline V gene, CDR1 is MDHEN and CDR2 is SYDVKM. Germline trimming cut 5 bases from V and 4 bases from J; bases unmatched to any gene: 7. Written as DNA, the CDR3 is TGTGCCAGCAGTGATACGACTAGCGGGGAATACAATGAGCAGTTCTTC. Residues: CASSDTTSGEYNEQFF.

J is TRBJ1-2 and V is TRBV28, with D maybe TRBD1 (6 bases). The germline CDR1 and CDR2 sequences are MDHEN and SYDVKM. The V and J ends lost 5 bases and 2 bases respectively, with 12 bases between them. The CDR3 is 14 residues long. The CDR3 DNA sequence: TGTGCCAGCAGTCTCCGGACAGAGAACTATGGCTACACCTTC. This sequence encodes CASSLRTENYGYTF.

This chain connects TRBV5-1 to TRBJ2-5, with D hard to call. V was cut by 2 bases and J by 5 bases, with 4 bases left in between. The CDR3 has 11 amino acids. Germline V gives CDR1 SGHRS, CDR2 YFSETQ. In nucleotides, the CDR3 is TGCGCCAGCAGCTTTCGTGAGACCCAGTACTTC. Translating gives CASSFRETQYF.

This clone was seen only once. The V gene is TRBV7-9, the J gene TRBJ2-2; tentatively, D is TRBD2 (5 bases). The CDR3 spans 14 residues. V was trimmed by 3 bases and J by 1 base, leaving 6 bases between them. Germline CDR1 is SEHNR and CDR2 is FQNEAQ (reference sequence). Written as DNA, the CDR3 is TGTGCCAGCAGCTTCGGGGTGAACACCGGGGAGCTGTTTTTT. Translation: CASSFGVNTGELFF.

This chain connects TRBV4-1 to TRBJ2-1; perhaps TRBD2 as D (5 bases). The CDR3 contains 14 residues. CDR1 is MGHRA, CDR2 YSYEKL, per germline. Trimming shortened V by 4 bases and J by 8 bases, and 15 bases separated the two germline ends. The CDR3 loop is CASSRERRGYEQFF. CDR3 nucleotide sequence: TGCGCCAGCAGCCGAGAGAGACGGGGATATGAGCAGTTCTTC.

The chain employs TRBV28 and TRBJ2-1; TRBD2 matches 11 bases. CDR1 and CDR2 from the germline V gene are MDHEN and SYDVKM. V lost 5 bases, J lost 4 bases, and 10 bases stayed unmatched. This CDR3 region has 17 residues. The CDR3, as DNA: TGTGCCAGCAGTATTAGCGGGAGGGCGGTTAAGTACAATGAGCAGTTCTTC. Its protein is CASSISGRAVKYNEQFF.

This chain connects TRBV4-2 to TRBJ2-2; D gene uncertain. In germline, CDR1 is LGHNA, CDR2 YNFKEQ. This CDR3 region has 15 residues. V lost 0 bases and J 7 bases, leaving 12 bases between the germline ends. Written as DNA, the CDR3 is TGTGCCAGCAGCCAAGACCTTCTAGTGGGCGGGGAGCTGTTTTTT. Its translation: CASSQDLLVGGELFF.

The chain combines TRBV21-1 with TRBJ2-3; TRBD2 was called by the table and not checked on the DNA. TRBV21-1 is a documented pseudogene. This CDR3 spans 16 amino acids. This CDR3 reads CASTTILGVGTDTQYF. CDR3 DNA: TGTGCCAGCACCACAATACTAGGAGTCGGGACAGATACGCAGTATTTT.

This clone was found a few times. The chain employs TRBV6-2 or TRBV6-3 and TRBJ1-1; D not resolved. Germline assignment: CDR1 MNHEY and CDR2 SVGEGT. The V end was cut by 2 bases, the J end by 1 base, with 8 bases between. The CDR3 spans 14 residues. The CDR3 region is CASSYPHWNTEAFF. The CDR3, as DNA: TGTGCCAGCAGTTACCCCCACTGGAACACTGAAGCTTTCTTT.

V and J are TRBV3-1 (or the pseudogene TRBV3-2) and TRBJ1-1; D remains unclear. CDR1 and CDR2 from the germline V gene are LGHDT and YNNKEL (reference sequence). Deletions cut 4 bases from V and 0 bases from J, with 9 bases between. There are 14 residues in the CDR3. This CDR3 is CASSRGGMNTEAFF. The CDR3 coding sequence is TGTGCCAGCAGCCGGGGAGGGATGAACACTGAAGCTTTCTTT.

CDR3 in DNA: TGCGCCAGCAGCTTGGTACTAGCTGGCGAGCAGTACTTC. Translation: CASSLVLAGEQYF. The chain employs TRBV5-1 and TRBJ2-7; possible D gene TRBD2, 6 bases. The germline V gene encodes CDR1 SGHRS and CDR2 YFSETQ. The V and J ends lost 0 bases and 6 bases respectively, with 10 bases between them. CDR3 size: 13 residues. The full variable domain, completed using reference TRBV5-1 and TRBJ2-7, is KAGVTQTPRYLIKTRGQQVTLSCSPISGHRSVSWYQQTPGQGLQFLFEYFSETQRNKGNFPGRFSGRQFSNSRSEMNVSTLELGDSALYLCASSLVLAGEQYFGPGTRLTVT.

V usage is TRBV7-8 and J usage is TRBJ1-3; the D gene is possibly TRBD1 (6 bases). The germline V gene encodes CDR1 SGHVS and CDR2 FQNEAQ. Deletions cut 4 bases from V and 2 bases from J, with 12 bases between. This CDR3 region has 15 residues. CDR3 DNA sequence: TGTGCCAGCAGCTCCCAACAGGGAACTGGAAACACCATATATTTT. Its protein is CASSSQQGTGNTIYF.

The genes are TRBV6-5 and TRBJ1-1; a possible D gene is TRBD1 (5 bases). In germline, CDR1 is MNHEY, CDR2 SVGAGI. The CDR3 sequence is 13 residues long. V was pared by 5 bases and J by 1 base, with 8 bases between. The CDR3: CASSNDRNTEAFF. The CDR3, as DNA: TGTGCCAGCAGTAACGACAGGAACACTGAAGCTTTCTTT.

J is TRBJ2-2 and V is TRBV19; 10 bases match TRBD2. The J segment lost 1 base and the V segment lost 8 bases, leaving 7 bases of the junction unmatched. CDR3 length equals 16 residues. Germline V gene lookup returns CDR1 LNHDA and CDR2 SQIVND (reference sequence). CDR3: CASGTSGVQNTGELFF. The CDR3 DNA sequence: TGTGCCAGTGGAACTAGCGGGGTACAGAACACCGGGGAGCTGTTTTTT. The variable domain in full, with the rest retrieved from reference TRBV19 and TRBJ2-2, is DGGITQSPKYLFRKEGQNVTLSCEQNLNHDAMYWYRQDPGQGLRLIYYSQIVNDFQKGDIAEGYSVSREKKESFPLTVTSAQKNPTAFYLCASGTSGVQNTGELFFGEGSRLTVL.

The rearrangement uses TRBV5-4 and TRBJ2-7; 7 nucleotides match TRBD2. V dropped 0 bases and J dropped 6; count of bases not matched to a gene: 0. The CDR3 loop spans 12 amino acids. Germline CDR1 reads SGHNT; CDR2 reads YYREEE (reference sequence). DNA for the CDR3: TGTGCCAGCAGCTTGGGACTAGCCGAGCAGTACTTC. Encoded protein: CASSLGLAEQYF.